This T cell receptor beta chain derives from a study of CD8 T cells in ankylosing spondylitis. Study-wide results and limits: One TCR beta motif, made up of under ten highly homologous variants, appeared characteristic of ankylosing spondylitis blood. The clones that were linked to disease were reported to be significantly enriched in matched synovial fluid samples from ankylosing spondylitis patients. Several of the motif variants were reported before in synovial fluid and blood from reactive arthritis. Disease-linked clones bore a CD8+ phenotype and were relatively rare in peripheral blood.

TCRdb recomputed calls from the 5' RACE reads with MiXCR, one row per CDR3 protein. Among some 27,000 distinct CDR3 sequences listed, about 5.2% were seen once. This clonotype was counted at least ten times. The antigen remains unidentified. V lost 0 bases, J lost 9 bases, and 13 bases lay in between. Germline V gives CDR1 SGDLS, CDR2 YYNGEE. The CDR3 covers 15 residues. This TCR came from a female donor with ankylosing spondylitis or in good health (not recorded which). The V call is TRBV9, the J call TRBJ1-6; possibly TRBD1 for D (6 bases). The material sequenced was blood, either unsorted or a sorted T cell fraction (not recorded which). The CDR3 DNA is TGTGCCAGCAGCGTAGACACAGGGAGCGGTTCACCCCTCCACTTT. Amino acids: CASSVDTGSGSPLHF.